This T cell receptor (beta chain) was observed in a study of identical twins. Study-wide points: Out-of-frame alpha sequences that twins shared showed excess low generation probability. The study found that models underestimated out-of-frame TCR alpha sharing in monozygotic twins. Analyses of zero insertions could, in part, be confounded by invariant MAIT and iNKT cells.

Only a few counts were recorded for this clonotype. As yet, its antigen is unknown. Germline CDR1 is SGHVS and CDR2 is FQNEAQ. The V end lost 3 bases, the J end lost 5 bases, and 11 bases lay between the germline ends. This CDR3 region has 14 residues. TCRdb redid the calling of the 5' RACE reads with MiXCR, one entry per CDR3 protein. The table lists fewer than 650,000 distinct CDR3 sequences, around 7.4% of them singletons. In addition, the sample was reused for a study of yellow fever vaccine responses in identical twins. As that report states: Twins reportedly mounted vaccine T cell responses that seemed partly convergent, partly personalized.

This receptor was obtained from a woman aged 18 to 35 in good health. The sequencing sample was made of PBMCs. J is TRBJ2-1 and V is TRBV7-8; unclear D gene. The CDR3 coding sequence is TGTGCCAGCAGCTTGTGGGGTTTGGACAATGAGCAGTTCTTC. The encoded protein is CASSLWGLDNEQFF.